This T cell receptor beta chain was documented in a study of blood T cell repertoires in COVID-19. About the research overall: COVID-19 samples, acute and convalescent, were from the United States, Italy and Spain. Nucleic acid was either cDNA or gDNA, and it came from T cells, B-cell-depleted T cells, or PBMCs.

Germline CDR1 SGHAT, CDR2 FQNNGV. The CDR3 length is 13 residues. V gave up 1 base and J gave up 8 bases, with 11 bases separating them. Per the authors' pipeline: Estimated nucleated cell counts came from reference gene primer amplification. TCRdb's table, derived via immunoSEQ multiplex PCR, lists solely in-frame clones and lacks some. The V and J calls and the clone size are those of that table, but D and trimming were determined from the DNA. The repertoire holds over 120,000 clones, with 81% as singletons. Sequencing was performed on peripheral blood. V gene TRBV11-2 combines with J gene TRBJ1-2; TRBD1 might be the D (5 bases). The TCR was taken from a human donor in a cohort sampled during active COVID-19. The CDR3 region has the DNA TGTGCCAGCAGCTTAGTTAATCAGGGAGGCTACACCTTC. It specifies CASSLVNQGGYTF.